Listed below are T cell receptor beta chains from one sample, sequenced in a study of vaccination effects on CD4 cells after COVID-19. These receptors' targets are unknown. Here immunoSEQ multiplex PCR was the method, and the copy in TCRdb shows in-frame clones only, minus some. The sample lists tens of thousands of clones; roughly 70% were seen once. The sample was CD4+ T cells from PBMCs cultured with SARS-CoV-2 spike peptides, taken before COVID-19 vaccination. The receptors derive from a human donor who received a COVID-19 vaccine. Both conserved end residues are part of each CDR3. A D gene is named only where the DNA matches it firmly. Rows may omit the clone size; those that give it use once, few, many or a size class.

abundance | d_gene | j_gene | v_gene | CDR3aa | CDR3nt
once | . | TRBJ1-1 | TRBV2 | CASTTVGGGMGTEAFF | TGTGCCAGCACCACCGTAGGAGGGGGGATGGGGACTGAAGCTTTCTTT
. | TRBD1 | TRBJ1-1 | TRBV29-1 | CSALGTGGTEAFF | TGCAGCGCCCTAGGGACAGGGGGCACTGAAGCTTTCTTT
. | . | TRBJ1-6 | TRBV10-2 | CASSDSASDNSPLHF | TGCGCCAGCAGTGACTCAGCTAGCGATAATTCACCCCTCCACTTT
. | . | TRBJ1-2 | TRBV6-1 | CASSAHATRGNYGYTF | TGTGCCAGCAGTGCTCACGCCACCAGGGGTAACTATGGCTACACCTTC
. | . | TRBJ1-2 | TRBV25-1 | CASSDSGQIGYTF | TGTGCCAGCAGTGACAGCGGACAGATTGGCTACACCTTC
. | . | TRBJ2-3 | TRBV7-9 | CASSPAGVTGSTDTQYF | TGTGCCAGCAGCCCGGCGGGGGTGACAGGAAGCACAGATACGCAGTATTTT
few | . | TRBJ2-2 | TRBV23-1 | CASPDGTTNTGELFF | TGCGCCAGCCCCGACGGGACAACGAACACCGGGGAGCTGTTTTTT
. | . | TRBJ1-2 | TRBV10-3 | CAISESITELYGYTF | TGTGCCATCAGTGAGTCGATAACGGAGCTGTATGGCTACACCTTC
. | TRBD2 | TRBJ2-3 | TRBV30 | CAWRNGGGARDTQYF | TGTGCCTGGAGGAATGGCGGGGGGGCCCGCGATACGCAGTATTTT
few | . | TRBJ1-5 | TRBV19 | CATRTVNNQPQHF | TGTGCCACTAGGACAGTAAACAATCAGCCCCAGCATTTT
. | TRBD2 | TRBJ2-7 | TRBV6-2/TRBV6-3 | CASSWGRLAGRTYEQYF | TGTGCCAGCAGTTGGGGCCGACTAGCGGGGCGAACCTACGAGCAGTACTTC
. | TRBD1 | TRBJ2-3 | TRBV6-6 | CASSDTGDSDTQYF | TGTGCCAGCAGTGACACAGGGGATTCAGATACGCAGTATTTT
. | . | TRBJ1-4 | TRBV2 | CASRTAGRVLFF | TGTGCCAGCAGAACTGCCGGTAGGGTACTGTTTTTT
few | . | TRBJ1-2 | TRBV27 | CASSFQADTYGYTF | TGTGCCAGCAGTTTTCAGGCCGACACCTATGGCTACACCTTC
. | TRBD1 | TRBJ1-1 | TRBV19 | CASSPGTGWTEAFF | TGTGCCAGTAGTCCCGGGACAGGGTGGACTGAAGCTTTCTTT
. | . | TRBJ1-2 | TRBV29-1 | CSVEGLLKANYGYTF | TGCAGCGTTGAGGGTCTCCTCAAAGCTAACTATGGCTACACCTTC
. | TRBD1 | TRBJ2-6 | TRBV5-4 | CASSSGQGARGANVLTF | TGTGCCAGCAGCTCGGGACAGGGGGCGCGAGGGGCCAACGTCCTGACTTTC
. | TRBD2 | TRBJ2-7 | TRBV20-1 | CSASEAGRSHEQYF | TGCAGTGCTAGTGAAGCGGGAAGGTCCCACGAGCAGTACTTC
few | . | TRBJ2-3 | TRBV19 | CASSPVRVSLTDTQYF | TGTGCCAGTAGTCCCGTACGGGTTTCTCTCACAGATACGCAGTATTTT
. | . | TRBJ2-1 | TRBV29-1 | CSVDRSTNEQFF | TGCAGCGTTGATCGCAGTACGAATGAGCAGTTCTTC
. | TRBD2 | TRBJ2-2 | TRBV7-2 | CASSLAGGTGELFF | TGTGCCAGCAGCCTAGCGGGAGGAACCGGGGAGCTGTTTTTT
. | . | TRBJ1-1 | TRBV5-5 | CASSLERGGYTEAFF | TGTGCCAGCAGCTTGGAGAGAGGTGGGTACACTGAAGCTTTCTTT
. | TRBD2 | TRBJ2-1 | TRBV5-1 | CASTREAQTYNEQFF | TGCGCCAGCACGCGGGAGGCCCAAACCTACAATGAGCAGTTCTTC
. | . | TRBJ2-1 | TRBV30 | CAWSRQGNEQFF | TGTGCCTGGAGTAGGCAGGGGAATGAGCAGTTCTTC
. | TRBD1 | TRBJ1-3 | TRBV12-3/TRBV12-4 | CASSRQGGTIYF | TGTGCCAGCAGCCGACAGGGAGGCACCATATATTTT
few | . | TRBJ1-1 | TRBV4-1 | CASSQSAKNTEAFF | TGCGCCAGCAGCCAATCAGCGAAAAACACTGAAGCTTTCTTT
few | . | TRBJ1-2 | TRBV28 | CASSFGGYGYTF | TGTGCCAGCAGTTTCGGTGGTTACGGCTACACCTTC
. | TRBD1 | TRBJ1-1 | TRBV6-7 | CASGGTGSFF | TGTGCCAGCGGGGGGACAGGGTCTTTCTTT